This T cell receptor (beta chain) stems from a study of identical twins. This clonotype was counted ten times or more. Its target is unknown. General study findings and limits: Fewer insertions marked abundant cord blood beta clonotypes; young adult naive trended weakly, memory not at all. Findings came from cross-sectional statistics, without long-term follow-up of donors.

TCRdb processed the 5' RACE reads anew with MiXCR; each CDR3 protein has one entry. The sample holds a few hundred thousand distinct CDR3 sequences, 14% seen once. This sample was shared with a second study, whose subject was yellow fever vaccine responses in identical twins.

The sample taken for sequencing was CD4+ T cells sorted from blood. This receptor was obtained from a young woman in good health.

The CDR3 sequence is CASSWGRLSSYNEQFF. The CDR3 DNA is TGTGCCAGCAGCTGGGGACGGCTAAGCTCCTACAATGAGCAGTTCTTC. This chain uses TRBV5-5 with TRBJ2-1; perhaps D is TRBD1 or TRBD2 (5 bases each). The germline V gene encodes CDR1 SGHKS and CDR2 YYEKEE (reference sequence). The CDR3 has 16 amino acids. Trimming took off 3 bases at V and 0 bases at J, with 13 bases between the two ends.